Below, 4 T cell receptor beta chains from the same sample are listed, as sequenced in a study of cytomegalovirus exposure and HLA in healthy donors. PCR primers comprised 60 Vbeta and 13 Jbeta primers. The protocol was immunoSEQ multiplex PCR, while the TCRdb copy is restricted to in-frame clones and leaves out a portion. Of some 120,000 clones detected, over 70% appear once; the ten largest clones hold around 3.7%. Sequenced: PBMCs. The origin of the receptors is a woman aged 35 to 49 in good health and CMV-seronegative.

The chain joins TRBV6-4 to TRBJ2-7, with 13 bases identical to TRBD2. The CDR3 runs to 15 residues. The ends lost 6 bases at V and 3 bases at J; junction bases unmatched: 5. The V gene's germline CDR1 is MRHNA and CDR2 SNTAGT. CDR3 protein: CASSQGLAGLYEQYF. The CDR3 DNA sequence: TGTGCCAGCAGCCAGGGACTAGCGGGACTCTACGAGCAGTACTTC.

The rearrangement uses TRBV27 and TRBJ2-1; D is undetermined. Deletions cut 3 bases from V and 4 bases from J, with 13 bases between. The CDR3 extends over 15 amino acids. Germline CDR1 MNHEY, CDR2 SMNVEV (reference sequence). CDR3 amino acids: CASSLSDSSYNEQFF. The CDR3 nucleotides are TGTGCCAGCAGTTTGAGTGATAGCTCTTACAATGAGCAGTTCTTC.

The gene calls are TRBV25-1 and TRBJ2-6, with D perhaps TRBD2 (5 bases). V was clipped by 1 base and J by 2 bases, with 15 bases between them. CDR1 is MGHDK, CDR2 SYGVNS, per germline. This CDR3 is built from 18 residues. The CDR3 bases are TGTGCCAGCAGTGAATCTAGCACTATCCTCACTGGGGCCAACGTCCTGACTTTC. This codes for CASSESSTILTGANVLTF.

The chain recombines TRBV2 with TRBJ2-1; 10 bases match TRBD1. Germline CDR1 SNHLY, CDR2 FYNNEI. V lost 4 bases, J lost 9 bases, and 6 bases stayed unmatched. This CDR3 has 14 residues. CDR3 region: CASSGRQGATEQFF. The CDR3, as DNA: TGTGCCAGCAGTGGAAGACAGGGGGCAACTGAGCAGTTCTTC.